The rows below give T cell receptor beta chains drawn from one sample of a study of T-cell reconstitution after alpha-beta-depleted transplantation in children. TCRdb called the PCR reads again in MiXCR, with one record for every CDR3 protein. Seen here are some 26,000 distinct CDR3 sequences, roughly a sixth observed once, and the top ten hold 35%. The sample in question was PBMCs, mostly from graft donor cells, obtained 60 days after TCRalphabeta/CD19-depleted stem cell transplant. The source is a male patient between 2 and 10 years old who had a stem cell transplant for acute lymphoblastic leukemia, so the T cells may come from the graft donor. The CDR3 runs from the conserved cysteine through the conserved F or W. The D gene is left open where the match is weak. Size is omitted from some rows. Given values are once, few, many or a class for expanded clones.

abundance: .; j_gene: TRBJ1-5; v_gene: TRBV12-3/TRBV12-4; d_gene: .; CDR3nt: TGTGCCAGCGCCGAAATAAATAGCAATCAGCCCCAGCATTTT; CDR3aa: CASAEINSNQPQHF
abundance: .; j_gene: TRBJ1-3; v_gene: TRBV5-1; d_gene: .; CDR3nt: TGCGCCAGCAGCTTTGCACTGGGAAACACCATATATTTT; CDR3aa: CASSFALGNTIYF
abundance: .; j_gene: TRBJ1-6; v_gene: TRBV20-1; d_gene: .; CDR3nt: TGCAGTGCTAGAGGGTTGGACAGCTCCTATAATTCACCCCTCCACTTT; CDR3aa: CSARGLDSSYNSPLHF
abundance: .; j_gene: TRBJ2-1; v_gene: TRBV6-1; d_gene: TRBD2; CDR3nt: TGTGCCAGCATTTTTAGCGGGAGGGTCATTGATGAGCAGTTCTTC; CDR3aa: CASIFSGRVIDEQFF
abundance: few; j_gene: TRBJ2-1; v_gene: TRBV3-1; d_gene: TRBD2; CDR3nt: TGTGCCAGCAGCCGCTATAGCGGGGGAAGCTCCTACAATGAGCAGTTCTTC; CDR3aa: CASSRYSGGSSYNEQFF
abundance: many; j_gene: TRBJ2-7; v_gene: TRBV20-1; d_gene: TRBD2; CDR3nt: TGCAGTGCTAGACTAGCGGAAACCTACGAGCAGTACTTC; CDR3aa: CSARLAETYEQYF
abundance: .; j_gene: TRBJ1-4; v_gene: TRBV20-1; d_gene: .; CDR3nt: TGCAGTGCTAGGGGGGGGGAGGTGGGTGAAAAACTGTTTTTT; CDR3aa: CSARGGEVGEKLFF
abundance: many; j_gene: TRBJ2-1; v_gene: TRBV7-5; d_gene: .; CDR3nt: .; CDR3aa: CISVSEAGGRQDDDNEQFF
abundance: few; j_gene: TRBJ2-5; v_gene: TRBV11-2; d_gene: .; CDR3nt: TGTGCCAGCAGCTTAGACTGGCCGGAGACCCAGTACTTC; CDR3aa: CASSLDWPETQYF
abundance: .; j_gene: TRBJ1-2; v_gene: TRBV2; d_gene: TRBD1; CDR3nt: TGTGCCAGCAGTCGAGAACAGGGGTTCGGCTATGGCTACACCTTC; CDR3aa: CASSREQGFGYGYTF
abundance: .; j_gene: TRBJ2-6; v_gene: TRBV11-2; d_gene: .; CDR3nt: TGTGCCAGCAGTTTTACAGGTTCTGGGGCCAACGTCCTGACTTTC; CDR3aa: CASSFTGSGANVLTF
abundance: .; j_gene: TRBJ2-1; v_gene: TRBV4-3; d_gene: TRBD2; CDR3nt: TGCGCCAGCAGCCATGACCCTAGCGGGAGCTCCTACAATGAGCAGTTCTTC; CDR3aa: CASSHDPSGSSYNEQFF